This paragraph covers one T cell receptor beta chain sequence. What it recognizes is unknown. The sample originates from a study of T cell repertoires in cytomegalovirus infection. Across the study: Matching HLA type, along with CMV infection, was indicated by public TCR beta signatures.

The V end was cut by 4 bases, the J end by 5 bases, with 23 bases between. The CDR3 runs 17 residues. Germline CDR1 is SEHNR and CDR2 is FQNEAQ (reference sequence). Findings and limits, study-wide: What dominated the ex vivo response were HLA-C-restricted CMV-specific TCR beta clonotypes. Based on cumulative public TCR beta family frequency, carriers of CMV plus the relevant HLA were identified.

TCRdb called the reads again in MiXCR, with one record for every CDR3 protein. Of under 200,000 distinct CDR3 sequences detected, about a fifth appear once; the ten largest clones hold under 30%. The rearrangement links TRBV7-9 to TRBJ1-2; a weak D match, TRBD1 (5 bases). The sequence was obtained from a human donor in good health (CMV status not recorded). Some clones in this sample may be carry-over from other donors' samples. The sequences come from CD8+ T cells from cultured PBMCs, collected from culture after CMV antigen stimulation. The CDR3 protein is CASSSGGSAGAGYGYTF. The CDR3 DNA reads as TGTGCCAGCAGCTCAGGAGGTAGTGCTGGGGCTGGATATGGCTACACCTTC. Drawing the rest from reference TRBV7-9 and TRBJ1-2, the complete variable domain is DTGVSQNPRHKITKRGQNVTFRCDPISEHNRLYWYRQTLGQGPEFLTYFQNEAQLEKSRLLSDRFSAERPKGSFSTLEIQRTEQGDSAMYLCASSSGGSAGAGYGYTFGSGTRLTVV.